This T cell receptor beta chain was recovered during a study of high-grade serous ovarian cancer treatment subgroups (dated by TCRdb to the early 2020s). Describing the broader study: A mean of around 15,000 reads and 7,500 or so unique TCR beta rearrangements per sample was generated by sequencing. The 30-patient cohort included some 10 patients with no residual disease after primary surgery (R0), some 10 excellent NACT responders, and some 10 poor NACT responders. TCR beta repertoires were profiled in patients with high-grade serous ovarian cancer who were grouped, under a laparoscopic triage algorithm, by complete gross resection or by neoadjuvant chemotherapy response. In total there were 90 samples, since every patient provided one primary tumor sample and two metastatic tumor samples.

Overall results and qualifications from the work: TCR repertoire analyses were focused on CDR3, and CDR1 and CDR2 were not analyzed. Tumors from the same patient had repertoire similarity ranging from about 0.095 to 0.8, while tumors from different patients showed almost no similarity. Because bulk tumor TCR sequencing provided no spatial information, insight into HGSC tumor complexity and diversity was limited. Neoantigen level correlated positively with TCR clonal relatedness, and copy number variation and mutation load from whole-genome sequencing showed a positive trend with TCR clonal relatedness.

High-throughput TCR profiling via ImmunoSEQ was performed on the 70 to 100 tumor samples. The study's processing was this. The repertoire diversity metrics included richness (unique productive sequences), clonality, evenness and relatedness, and the Bhattacharyya coefficient was used to measure similarity between samples. Conclusions stayed consistent in a sensitivity analysis that left out TCRs with fewer than two reads. What TCRdb holds here is the immuneACCESS table cut down to in-frame rearrangements. Part of the clones is not present; checked against another copy, under half of the missing clones reflect an unresolved V gene, and the others are unexplained. D and trimming were read from the DNA, whereas the V and J calls and clone size are those reported in that table. For this sample there are about 4,200 clones; under 85% appear just once. The ten largest make up 8% of the sample. On this clone: Its antigen is still unknown. Per-base quality was not reported, and no clone a single base away is much larger than it.

The CDR3 covers 16 residues, taking in both the cysteine and the phenylalanine. This entry keeps only the CDR3 DNA: 48 bases, framed from base 1. Sequences SGHRS (CDR1) and YFSETQ (CDR2) are obtained from the germline V gene. The V and J ends are trimmed by 2 bases and 2 bases, leaving 15 bases between them. Tumor samples were obtained before definitive surgery or chemotherapy. Genomic DNA was extracted by the MD Anderson Biospecimen Extraction Resource, and TCR sequencing was done by the MD Anderson Cancer Genomics Laboratory. Sequencing input: tumor tissue. The origin of this receptor is a human donor with high-grade serous ovarian cancer. The chain employs TRBV5-1 and TRBJ2-3, and the D gene may be TRBD1, 6 bases matching. In nucleotide form, the sequence is TGCGCCAGCAGCTTCAGGGGCCGGACCATCACAGATACGCAGTATTTT. Translated, it gives CASSFRGRTITDTQYF.